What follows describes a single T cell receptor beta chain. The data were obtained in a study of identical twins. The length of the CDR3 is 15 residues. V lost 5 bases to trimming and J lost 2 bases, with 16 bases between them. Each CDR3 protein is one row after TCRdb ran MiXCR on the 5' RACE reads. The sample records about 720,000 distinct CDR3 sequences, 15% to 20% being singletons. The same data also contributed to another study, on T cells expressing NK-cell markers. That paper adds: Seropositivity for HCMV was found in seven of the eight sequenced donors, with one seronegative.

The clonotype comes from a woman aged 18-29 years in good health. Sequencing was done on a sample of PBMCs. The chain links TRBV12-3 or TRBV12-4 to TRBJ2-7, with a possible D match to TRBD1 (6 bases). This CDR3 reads CASSSTRGPTYEQYF. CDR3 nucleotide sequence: TGTGCCAGCAGTAGCACCAGGGGCCCTACCTACGAGCAGTACTTC.